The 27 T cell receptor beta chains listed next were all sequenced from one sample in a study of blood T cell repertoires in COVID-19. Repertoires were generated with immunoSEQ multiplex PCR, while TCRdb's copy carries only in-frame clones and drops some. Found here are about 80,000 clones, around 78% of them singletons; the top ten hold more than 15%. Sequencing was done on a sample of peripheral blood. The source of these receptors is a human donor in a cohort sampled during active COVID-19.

The CDR3: CASSLPRQSYEQYF. CDR3 sequence (DNA): TGTGCCAGCAGCTTGCCGAGACAGAGTTACGAGCAGTACTTC. The chain recombines TRBV5-5 with TRBJ2-7, with D possibly matching TRBD1 (5 bases). V was clipped by 1 base and J by 4 bases, with 12 bases between them. Germline V lookup: CDR1 SGHKS, CDR2 YYEKEE (reference sequence). The CDR3 is 14 amino acids.

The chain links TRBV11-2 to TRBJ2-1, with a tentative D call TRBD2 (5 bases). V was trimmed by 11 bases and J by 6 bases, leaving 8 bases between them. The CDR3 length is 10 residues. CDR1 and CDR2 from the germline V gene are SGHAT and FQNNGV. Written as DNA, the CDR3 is TGTGCCTCCGAGGGCAATGAGCAGTTCTTC. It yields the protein CASEGNEQFF.

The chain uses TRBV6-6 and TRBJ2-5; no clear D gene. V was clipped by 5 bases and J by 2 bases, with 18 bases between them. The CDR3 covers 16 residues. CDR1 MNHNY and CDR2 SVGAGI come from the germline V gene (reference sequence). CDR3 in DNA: TGTGCCAGCAGTCGAGTACGACTGGGTCTTCAAGAGACCCAGTACTTC. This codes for CASSRVRLGLQETQYF.

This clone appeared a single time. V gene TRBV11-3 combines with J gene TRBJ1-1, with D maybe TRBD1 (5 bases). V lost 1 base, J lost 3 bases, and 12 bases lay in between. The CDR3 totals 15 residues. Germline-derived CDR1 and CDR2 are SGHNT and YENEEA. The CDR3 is CASSLVGGGHTEAFF. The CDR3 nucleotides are TGTGCCAGCAGCTTAGTGGGGGGTGGACACACTGAAGCTTTCTTT.

The CDR3 region is CSVDRQGGGETQYF. The DNA for the CDR3 is TGCAGCGTGGACCGACAGGGTGGAGGAGAGACCCAGTACTTC. The chain uses TRBV29-1 and TRBJ2-5; 7 nucleotides line up with TRBD1. Germline V gene lookup returns CDR1 SQVTM and CDR2 ANQGSEA. V lost 6 bases, J lost 4 bases, and 11 bases stayed unmatched. The CDR3 runs to 14 residues.

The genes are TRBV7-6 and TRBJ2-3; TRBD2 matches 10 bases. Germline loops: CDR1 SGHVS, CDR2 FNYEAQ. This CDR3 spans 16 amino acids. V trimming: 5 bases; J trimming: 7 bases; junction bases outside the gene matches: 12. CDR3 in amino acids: CASSLLAGGTVYTQYF. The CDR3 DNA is TGTGCCAGCAGCCTATTAGCGGGGGGTACGGTCTATACGCAGTATTTT.

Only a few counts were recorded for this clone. The CDR3 sequence is CASSIHRGSMNTEAFF. The DNA of the CDR3 is TGTGCCAGTAGTATCCACAGGGGCTCTATGAACACTGAAGCTTTCTTT. The chain joins TRBV19 to TRBJ1-1, with 7 bases matching TRBD1. With V trimmed by 3 bases and J by 0 bases, 7 bases remained unmatched. The CDR3 extends over 16 amino acids. CDR1 is LNHDA and CDR2 is SQIVND in the germline V gene (reference sequence). The variable domain in full, with the rest retrieved from reference TRBV19 and TRBJ1-1, is DGGITQSPKYLFRKEGQNVTLSCEQNLNHDAMYWYRQDPGQGLRLIYYSQIVNDFQKGDIAEGYSVSREKKESFPLTVTSAQKNPTAFYLCASSIHRGSMNTEAFFGQGTRLTVV.

The CDR3 loop is CASSSRNANEQFF. The CDR3, as DNA: TGTGCCAGCAGTTCCCGAAACGCGAATGAGCAGTTCTTC. The rearrangement joins TRBV12-3 or TRBV12-4 to TRBJ2-1; D not certain. The CDR3 covers 13 residues. V lost 4 bases and J 7 bases, leaving 11 bases between the germline ends.

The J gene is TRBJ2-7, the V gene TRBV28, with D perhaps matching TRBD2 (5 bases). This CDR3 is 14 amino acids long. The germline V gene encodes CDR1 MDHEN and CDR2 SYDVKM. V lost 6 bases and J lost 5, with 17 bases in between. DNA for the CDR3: TGTGCCAGCAGCGATAAAGCCCTAGCTGACGAGCAGTACTTC. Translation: CASSDKALADEQYF.

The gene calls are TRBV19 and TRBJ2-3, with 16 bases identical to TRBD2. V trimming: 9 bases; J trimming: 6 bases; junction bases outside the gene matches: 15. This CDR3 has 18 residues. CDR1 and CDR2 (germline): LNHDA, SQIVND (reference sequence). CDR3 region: CASSSGLAGGPSPDTQYF. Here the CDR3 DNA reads TGTGCCAGCAGTTCGGGACTAGCGGGGGGGCCCAGTCCCGATACGCAGTATTTT. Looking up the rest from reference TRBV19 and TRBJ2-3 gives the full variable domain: DGGITQSPKYLFRKEGQNVTLSCEQNLNHDAMYWYRQDPGQGLRLIYYSQIVNDFQKGDIAEGYSVSREKKESFPLTVTSAQKNPTAFYLCASSSGLAGGPSPDTQYFGPGTRLTVL.

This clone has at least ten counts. The CDR3 reads CASSQPTGQMSTEAFF. Written as DNA, the CDR3 is TGTGCCAGCAGTCAACCGACAGGGCAGATGAGCACTGAAGCTTTCTTT. The V gene is TRBV6-2 or TRBV6-3, the J gene TRBJ1-1, with 7 positions matching TRBD1. Germline V gives CDR1 MNHEY, CDR2 SVGEGT. V lost 5 bases and J lost 4; bases outside the gene matches: 13. The CDR3 has 16 residues.

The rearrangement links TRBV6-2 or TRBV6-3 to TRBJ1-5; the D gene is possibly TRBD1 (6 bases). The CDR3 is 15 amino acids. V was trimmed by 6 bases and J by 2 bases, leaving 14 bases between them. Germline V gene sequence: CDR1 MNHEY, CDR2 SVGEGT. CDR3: CASSPVQGGNQPQHF. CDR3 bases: TGTGCCAGCAGCCCGGTACAGGGAGGCAATCAGCCCCAGCATTTT.

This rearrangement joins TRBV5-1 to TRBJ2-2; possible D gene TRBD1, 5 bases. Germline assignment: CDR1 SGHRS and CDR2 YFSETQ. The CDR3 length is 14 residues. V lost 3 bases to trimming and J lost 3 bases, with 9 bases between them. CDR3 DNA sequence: TGCGCCAGCAGCTCTACAGGATACACCGGGGAGCTGTTTTTT. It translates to CASSSTGYTGELFF.

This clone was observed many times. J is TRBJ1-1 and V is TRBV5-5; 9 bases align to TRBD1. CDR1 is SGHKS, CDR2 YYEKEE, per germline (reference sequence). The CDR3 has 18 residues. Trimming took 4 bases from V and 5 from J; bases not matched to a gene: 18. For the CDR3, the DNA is TGTGCCAGCAGCCCTGCCGGGACAGGGTTCGGCTGGGTAACTGAAGCTTTCTTT. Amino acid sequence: CASSPAGTGFGWVTEAFF.

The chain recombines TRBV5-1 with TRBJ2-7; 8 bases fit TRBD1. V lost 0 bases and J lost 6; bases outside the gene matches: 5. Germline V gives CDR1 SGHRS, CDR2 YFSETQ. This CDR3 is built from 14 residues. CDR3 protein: CASSLGDRGREQYV. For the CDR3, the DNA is TGCGCCAGCAGCTTGGGAGACAGGGGTCGCGAGCAGTACGTC.

CDR3 region: CAISAVSYNEQFF. The CDR3 DNA sequence: TGTGCCATCAGTGCGGTGAGTTACAATGAGCAGTTCTTC. V usage is TRBV10-3 and J usage is TRBJ2-1; D unclear. The CDR3 contains 13 residues. CDR1 and CDR2 (germline): ENHRY, SYGVKD. V lost 4 bases to trimming and J lost 4 bases, with 8 bases between them.

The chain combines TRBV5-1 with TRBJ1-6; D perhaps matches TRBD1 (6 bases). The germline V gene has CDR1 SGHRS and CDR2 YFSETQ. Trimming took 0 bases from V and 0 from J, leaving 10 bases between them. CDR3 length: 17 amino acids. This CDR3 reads CASSLGQASSYNSPLHF. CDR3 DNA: TGCGCCAGCAGCTTGGGACAGGCGAGCTCCTATAATTCACCCCTCCACTTT.

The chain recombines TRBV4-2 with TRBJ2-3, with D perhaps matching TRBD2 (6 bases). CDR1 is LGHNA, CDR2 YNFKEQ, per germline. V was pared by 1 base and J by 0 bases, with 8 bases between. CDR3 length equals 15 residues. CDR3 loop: CASSQVAGSTDTQYF. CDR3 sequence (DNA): TGTGCCAGCAGCCAAGTTGCGGGAAGCACAGATACGCAGTATTTT.

CDR3 protein: CAITSKGKYEQYV. For the CDR3, the DNA is TGTGCCATCACCTCGAAGGGGAAGTACGAGCAGTACGTC. The chain carries TRBV2 and TRBJ2-7, with D perhaps TRBD1 (5 bases). V gave up 10 bases and J gave up 4 bases, with 17 bases separating them. CDR1 is SNHLY, CDR2 FYNNEI, per germline. CDR3 length: 13 amino acids.

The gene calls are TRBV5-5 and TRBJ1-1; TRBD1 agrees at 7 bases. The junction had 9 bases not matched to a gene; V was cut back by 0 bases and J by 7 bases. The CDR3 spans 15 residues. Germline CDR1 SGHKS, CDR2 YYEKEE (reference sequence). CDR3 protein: CASSLGQGELFEAFF. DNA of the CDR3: TGTGCCAGCAGCTTGGGACAGGGCGAACTTTTTGAAGCTTTCTTT.

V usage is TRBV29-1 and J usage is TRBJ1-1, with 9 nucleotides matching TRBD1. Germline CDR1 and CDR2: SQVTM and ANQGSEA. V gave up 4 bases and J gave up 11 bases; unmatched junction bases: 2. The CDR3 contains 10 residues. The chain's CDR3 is CSVVDRGAFF. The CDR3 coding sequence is TGCAGCGTTGTAGACAGGGGGGCTTTCTTT.

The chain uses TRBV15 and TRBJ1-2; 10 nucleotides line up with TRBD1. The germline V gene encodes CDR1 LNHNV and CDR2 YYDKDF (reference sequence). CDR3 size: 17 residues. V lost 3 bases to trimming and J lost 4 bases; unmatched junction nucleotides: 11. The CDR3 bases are TGTGCCACCAGCAGGACTGCCACGGGACAGGGGTTCTATGGCTACACCTTC. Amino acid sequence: CATSRTATGQGFYGYTF.

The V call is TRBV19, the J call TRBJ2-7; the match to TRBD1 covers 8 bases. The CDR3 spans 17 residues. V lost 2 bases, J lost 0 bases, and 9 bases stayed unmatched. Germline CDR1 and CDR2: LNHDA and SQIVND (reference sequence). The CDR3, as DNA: TGTGCCAGTAGTATAAAGGAGGGGGACAGGAGCTCCTACGAGCAGTACTTC. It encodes CASSIKEGDRSSYEQYF.

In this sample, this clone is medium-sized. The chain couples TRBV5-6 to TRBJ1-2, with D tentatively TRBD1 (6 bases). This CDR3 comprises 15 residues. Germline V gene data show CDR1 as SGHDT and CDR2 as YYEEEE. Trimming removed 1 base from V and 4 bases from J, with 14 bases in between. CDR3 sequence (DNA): TGTGCCAGCAGCTTGAGGCGGGGGCCAATCTATGGCTACACCTTC. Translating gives CASSLRRGPIYGYTF. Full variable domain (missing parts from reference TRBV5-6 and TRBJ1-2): DAGVTQSPTHLIKTRGQQVTLRCSPKSGHDTVSWYQQALGQGPQFIFQYYEEEERQRGNFPDRFSGHQFPNYSSELNVNALLLGDSALYLCASSLRRGPIYGYTFGSGTRLTVV.

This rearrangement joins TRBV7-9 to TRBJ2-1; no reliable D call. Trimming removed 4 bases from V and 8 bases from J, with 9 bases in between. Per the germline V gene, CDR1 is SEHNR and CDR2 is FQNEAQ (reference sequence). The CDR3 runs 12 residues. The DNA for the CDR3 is TGTGCCAGCAGCTCCCGCCCGGATGAGCAGTTCTTC. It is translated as CASSSRPDEQFF.

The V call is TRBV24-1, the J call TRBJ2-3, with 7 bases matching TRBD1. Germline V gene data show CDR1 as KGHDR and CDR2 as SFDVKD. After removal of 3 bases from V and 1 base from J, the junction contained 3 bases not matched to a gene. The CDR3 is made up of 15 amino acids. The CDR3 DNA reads TGTGCCACCAGTGATAGGGGGCGGGGCACAGATACGCAGTATTTT. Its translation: CATSDRGRGTDTQYF.

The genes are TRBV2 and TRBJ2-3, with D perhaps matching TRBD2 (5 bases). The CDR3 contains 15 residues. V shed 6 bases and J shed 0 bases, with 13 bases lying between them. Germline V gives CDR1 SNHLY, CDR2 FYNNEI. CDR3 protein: CASRALGLSTDTQYF. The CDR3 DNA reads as TGTGCCAGCAGAGCACTAGGTCTGAGCACAGATACGCAGTATTTT.